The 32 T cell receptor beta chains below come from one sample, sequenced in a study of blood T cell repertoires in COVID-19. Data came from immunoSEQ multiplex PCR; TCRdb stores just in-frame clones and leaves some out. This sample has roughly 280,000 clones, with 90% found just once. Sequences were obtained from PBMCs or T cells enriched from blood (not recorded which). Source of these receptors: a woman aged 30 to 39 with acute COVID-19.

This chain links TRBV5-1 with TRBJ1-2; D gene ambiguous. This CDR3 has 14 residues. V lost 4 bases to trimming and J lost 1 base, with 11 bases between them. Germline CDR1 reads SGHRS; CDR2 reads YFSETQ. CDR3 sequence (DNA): TGCGCCAGCAGCGTCTCCGGGGATAACTATGGCTACACCTTC. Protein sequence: CASSVSGDNYGYTF.

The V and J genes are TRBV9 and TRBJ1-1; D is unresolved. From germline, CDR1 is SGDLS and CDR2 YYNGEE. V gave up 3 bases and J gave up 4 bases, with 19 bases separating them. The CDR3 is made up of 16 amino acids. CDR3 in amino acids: CASSARTGFTGTEAFF. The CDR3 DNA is TGTGCCAGCAGCGCACGGACTGGGTTTACTGGCACTGAAGCTTTCTTT.

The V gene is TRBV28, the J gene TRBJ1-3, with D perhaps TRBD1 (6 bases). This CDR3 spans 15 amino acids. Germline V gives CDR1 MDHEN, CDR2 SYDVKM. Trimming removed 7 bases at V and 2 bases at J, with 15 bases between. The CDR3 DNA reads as TGTGCCAGCACCCTCGGGACACCAACTGGAAACACCATATATTTT. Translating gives CASTLGTPTGNTIYF.

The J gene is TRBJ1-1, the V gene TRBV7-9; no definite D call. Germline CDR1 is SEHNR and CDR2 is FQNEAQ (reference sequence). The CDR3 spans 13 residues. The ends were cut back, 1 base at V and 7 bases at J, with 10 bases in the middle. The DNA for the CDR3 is TGTGCCAGCAGCTTAGGAGTCTCCGGTGAAGCTTTCTTT. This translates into CASSLGVSGEAFF.

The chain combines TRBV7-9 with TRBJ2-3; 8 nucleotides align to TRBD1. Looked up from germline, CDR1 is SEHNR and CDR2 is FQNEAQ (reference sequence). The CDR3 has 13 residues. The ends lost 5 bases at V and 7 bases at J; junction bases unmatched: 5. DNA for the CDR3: TGTGCCAGCAGCCCCGGACAGGGAAATACGCAGTATTTT. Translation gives CASSPGQGNTQYF.

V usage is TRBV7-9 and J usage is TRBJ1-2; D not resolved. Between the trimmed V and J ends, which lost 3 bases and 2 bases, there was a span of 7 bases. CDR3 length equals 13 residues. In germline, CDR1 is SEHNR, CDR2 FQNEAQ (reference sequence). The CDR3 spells CASSFSGNYGYTF. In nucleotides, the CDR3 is TGTGCCAGCAGCTTTTCAGGAAACTATGGCTACACCTTC.

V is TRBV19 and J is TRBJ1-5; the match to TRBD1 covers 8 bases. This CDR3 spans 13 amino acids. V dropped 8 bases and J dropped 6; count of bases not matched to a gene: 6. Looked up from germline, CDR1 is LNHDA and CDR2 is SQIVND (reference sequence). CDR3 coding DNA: TGTGCCAGTTTTGGACAGGGAGGTCAGCCCCAGCATTTT. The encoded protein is CASFGQGGQPQHF.

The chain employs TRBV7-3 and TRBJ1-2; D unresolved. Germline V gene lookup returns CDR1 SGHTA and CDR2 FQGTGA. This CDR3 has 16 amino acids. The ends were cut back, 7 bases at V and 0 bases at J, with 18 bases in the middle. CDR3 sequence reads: CASTHLGGTTNYGYTF. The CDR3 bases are TGTGCCAGCACCCATCTGGGAGGTACAACTAACTATGGCTACACCTTC. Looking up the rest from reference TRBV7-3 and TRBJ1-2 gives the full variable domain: GAGVSQTPSNKVTEKGKYVELRCDPISGHTALYWYRQSLGQGPEFLIYFQGTGAADDSGLPNDRFFAVRPEGSVSTLKIQRTERGDSAVYLCASTHLGGTTNYGYTFGSGTRLTVV.

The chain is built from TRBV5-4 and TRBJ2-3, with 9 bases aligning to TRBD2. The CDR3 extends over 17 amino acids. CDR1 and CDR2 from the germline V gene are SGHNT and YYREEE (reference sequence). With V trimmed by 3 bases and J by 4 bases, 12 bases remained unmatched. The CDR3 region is CASSSSLSGRWSDTQYF. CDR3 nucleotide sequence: TGTGCCAGCAGCTCCTCTTTGAGCGGGAGGTGGTCAGATACGCAGTATTTT.

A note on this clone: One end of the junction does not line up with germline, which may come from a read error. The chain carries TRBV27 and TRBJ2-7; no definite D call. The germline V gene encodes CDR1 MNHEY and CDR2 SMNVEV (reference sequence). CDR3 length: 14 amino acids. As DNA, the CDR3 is TGTGCCAGCAGATTATCAACAGCAGCCTACGAGCAGTACTTC. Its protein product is CASRLSTAAYEQYF.

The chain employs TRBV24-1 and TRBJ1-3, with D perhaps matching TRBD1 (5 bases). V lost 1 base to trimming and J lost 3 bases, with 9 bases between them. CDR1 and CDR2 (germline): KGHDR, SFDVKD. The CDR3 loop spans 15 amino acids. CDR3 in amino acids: CATSDFGQGGNTIYF. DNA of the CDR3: TGTGCCACCAGTGATTTCGGGCAGGGTGGAAACACCATATATTTT.

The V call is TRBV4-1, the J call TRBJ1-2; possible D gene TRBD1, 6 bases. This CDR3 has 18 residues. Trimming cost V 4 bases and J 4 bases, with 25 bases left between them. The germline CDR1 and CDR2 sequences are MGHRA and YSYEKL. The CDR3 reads CASSPFPRDGDMVYGYTF. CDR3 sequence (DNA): TGCGCCAGCAGCCCCTTTCCAAGAGATGGGGACATGGTCTATGGCTACACCTTC.

As DNA, the CDR3 is TGTGCCAGCAGGGCACAAGCGCACGAGCAGTACTTC. It is translated as CASRAQAHEQYF. This chain joins TRBV2 and TRBJ2-7; no firm D call. Trimming left V 6 bases short and J 5 bases short, with 11 bases between. There are 12 residues in the CDR3. Germline V gene lookup returns CDR1 SNHLY and CDR2 FYNNEI.

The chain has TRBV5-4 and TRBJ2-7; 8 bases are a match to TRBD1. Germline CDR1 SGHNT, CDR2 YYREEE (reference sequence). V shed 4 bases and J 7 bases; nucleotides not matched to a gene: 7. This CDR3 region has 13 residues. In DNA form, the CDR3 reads TGTGCCAGCAGCCTCGGACAGGGCGGGGAGCAGTACTTC. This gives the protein CASSLGQGGEQYF.

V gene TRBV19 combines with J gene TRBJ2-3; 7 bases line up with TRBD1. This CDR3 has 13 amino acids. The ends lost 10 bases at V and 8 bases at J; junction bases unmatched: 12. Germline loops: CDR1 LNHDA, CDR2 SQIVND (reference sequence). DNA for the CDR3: TGTGCCACCGCAGGGATAGGGGGCAGTACGCAGTATTTT. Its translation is CATAGIGGSTQYF.

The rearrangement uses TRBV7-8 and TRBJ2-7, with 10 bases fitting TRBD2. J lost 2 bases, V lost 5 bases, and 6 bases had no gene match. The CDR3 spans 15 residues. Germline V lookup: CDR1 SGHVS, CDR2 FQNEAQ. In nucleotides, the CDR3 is TGTGCCAGCAGCCCTACTAGCGGGAATCCCTACGAGCAGTACTTC. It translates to CASSPTSGNPYEQYF.

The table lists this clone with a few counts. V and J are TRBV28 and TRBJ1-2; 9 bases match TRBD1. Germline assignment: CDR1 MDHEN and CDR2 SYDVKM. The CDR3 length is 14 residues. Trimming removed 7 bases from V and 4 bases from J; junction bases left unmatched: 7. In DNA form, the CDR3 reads TGTGCCAGCACCCCACAGGGGGCAGTCTATGGCTACACCTTC. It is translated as CASTPQGAVYGYTF.

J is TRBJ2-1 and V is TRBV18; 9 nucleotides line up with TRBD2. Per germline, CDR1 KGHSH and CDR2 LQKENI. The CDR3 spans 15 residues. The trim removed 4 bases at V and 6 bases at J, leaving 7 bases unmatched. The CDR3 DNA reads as TGTGCCAGCTCACTAAATCCTAGCGGGACCAATGAGCAGTTCTTC. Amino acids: CASSLNPSGTNEQFF.

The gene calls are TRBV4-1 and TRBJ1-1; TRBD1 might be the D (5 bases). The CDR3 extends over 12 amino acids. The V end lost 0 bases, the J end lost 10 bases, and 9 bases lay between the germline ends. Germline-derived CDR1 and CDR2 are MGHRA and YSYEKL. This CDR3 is CASSQDRAGAFF. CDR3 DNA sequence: TGCGCCAGCAGCCAAGACAGGGCTGGAGCTTTCTTT.

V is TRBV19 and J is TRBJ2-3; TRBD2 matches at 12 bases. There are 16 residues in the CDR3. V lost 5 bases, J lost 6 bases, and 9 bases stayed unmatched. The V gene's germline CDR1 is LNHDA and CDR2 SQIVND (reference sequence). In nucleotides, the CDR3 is TGTGCCAGTAGTGAGCTAGCGGGAGGGCCGGGGGATACGCAGTATTTT. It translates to CASSELAGGPGDTQYF.

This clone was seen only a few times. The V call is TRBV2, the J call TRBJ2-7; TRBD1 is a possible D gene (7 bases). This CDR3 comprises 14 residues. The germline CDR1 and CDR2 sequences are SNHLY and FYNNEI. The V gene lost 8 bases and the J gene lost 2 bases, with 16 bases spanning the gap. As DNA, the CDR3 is TGTGCCAGCGGCGGGACAGCCGGCCCCTACGAGCAGTACTTC. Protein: CASGGTAGPYEQYF.

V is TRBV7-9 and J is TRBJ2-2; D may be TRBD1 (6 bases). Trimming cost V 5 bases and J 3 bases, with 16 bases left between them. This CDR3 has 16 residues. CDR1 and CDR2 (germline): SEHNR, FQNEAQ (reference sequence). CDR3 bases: TGTGCCAGCAGCACAAACCCGGGACACGACACCGGGGAGCTGTTTTTT. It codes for CASSTNPGHDTGELFF.

The CDR3 sequence is CASSLARAGGTYNEQFF. CDR3 bases: TGTGCCAGCAGCTTAGCGAGGGCGGGAGGGACCTACAATGAGCAGTTCTTC. The gene calls are TRBV7-8 and TRBJ2-1; 9 nucleotides line up with TRBD2. CDR3 size: 17 residues. V trimming: 0 bases; J trimming: 2 bases; junction bases outside the gene matches: 5. In germline, CDR1 is SGHVS, CDR2 FQNEAQ.

This CDR3 reads CASSLFSGTTNTGELFF. The CDR3 DNA is TGTGCCAGCAGTTTATTCAGCGGGACCACGAACACCGGGGAGCTGTTTTTT. This chain joins TRBV27 and TRBJ2-2, with TRBD2 identical over 7 bases. The V gene end was trimmed by 1 base and the J gene end by 0 bases; junction bases not matched to a gene: 5. CDR3 length: 17 amino acids. Germline lookup yields CDR1 MNHEY and CDR2 SMNVEV (reference sequence).

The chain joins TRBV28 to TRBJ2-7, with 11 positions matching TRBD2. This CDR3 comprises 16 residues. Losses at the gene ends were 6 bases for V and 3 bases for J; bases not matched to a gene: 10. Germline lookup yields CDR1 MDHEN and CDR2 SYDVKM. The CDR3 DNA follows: TGTGCCAGCAGGCCGGGACTAGCGGTGTGGGGCTACGAGCAGTACTTC. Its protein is CASRPGLAVWGYEQYF.

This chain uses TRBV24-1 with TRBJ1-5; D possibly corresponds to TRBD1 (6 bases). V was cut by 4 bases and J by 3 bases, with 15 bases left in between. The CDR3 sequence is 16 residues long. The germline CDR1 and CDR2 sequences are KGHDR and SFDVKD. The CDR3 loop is CATSDKFTGPNQPQHF. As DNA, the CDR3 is TGTGCCACCAGTGACAAATTTACAGGGCCCAATCAGCCCCAGCATTTT.

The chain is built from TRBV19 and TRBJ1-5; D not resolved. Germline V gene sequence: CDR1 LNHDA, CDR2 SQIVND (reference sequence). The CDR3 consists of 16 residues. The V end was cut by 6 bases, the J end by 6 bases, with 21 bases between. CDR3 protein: CASRAEPQSIIQPQHF. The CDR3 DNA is TGTGCCAGTAGAGCCGAGCCCCAATCTATCATTCAGCCCCAGCATTTT.

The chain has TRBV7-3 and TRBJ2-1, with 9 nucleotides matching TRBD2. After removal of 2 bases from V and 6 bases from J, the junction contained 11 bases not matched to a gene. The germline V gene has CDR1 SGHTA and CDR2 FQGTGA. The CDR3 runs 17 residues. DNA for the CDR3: TGTGCCAGCAGCTTAGGTCGGGGGCTAGCGGGACTCAATGAGCAGTTCTTC. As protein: CASSLGRGLAGLNEQFF.

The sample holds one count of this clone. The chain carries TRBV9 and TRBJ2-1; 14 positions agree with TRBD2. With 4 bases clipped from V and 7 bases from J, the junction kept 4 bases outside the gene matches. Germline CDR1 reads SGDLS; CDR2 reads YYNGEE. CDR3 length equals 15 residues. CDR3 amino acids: CASSSGTSGSNEQFF. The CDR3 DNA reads TGTGCCAGCAGCTCAGGGACTAGCGGGAGTAATGAGCAGTTCTTC.

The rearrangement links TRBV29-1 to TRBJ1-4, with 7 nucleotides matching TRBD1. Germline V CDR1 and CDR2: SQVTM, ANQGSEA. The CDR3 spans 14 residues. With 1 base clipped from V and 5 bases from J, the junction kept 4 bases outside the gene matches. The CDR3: CSVEGTGDNEKLFF. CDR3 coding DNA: TGCAGCGTTGAAGGCACAGGGGACAATGAAAAACTGTTTTTT.

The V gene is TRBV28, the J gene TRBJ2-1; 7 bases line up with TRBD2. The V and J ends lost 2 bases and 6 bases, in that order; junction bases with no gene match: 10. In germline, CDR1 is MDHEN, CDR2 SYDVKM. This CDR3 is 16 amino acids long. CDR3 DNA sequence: TGTGCCAGCAGTTTAAGTGGGGCGGGAGTGGCCAATGAGCAGTTCTTC. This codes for CASSLSGAGVANEQFF.

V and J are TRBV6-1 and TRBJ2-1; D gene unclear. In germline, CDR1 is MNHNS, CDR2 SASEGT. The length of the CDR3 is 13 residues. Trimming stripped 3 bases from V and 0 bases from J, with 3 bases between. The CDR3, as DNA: TGTGCCAGCAGTGATCTCTCCTACAATGAGCAGTTCTTC. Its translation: CASSDLSYNEQFF.